This record concerns one T cell receptor (beta chain) sequence. Its antigen remains unknown. The ends were cut back, 3 bases at V and 3 bases at J, with 12 bases in the middle. Germline values: CDR1 LNHDA, CDR2 SQIVND (reference sequence). The CDR3 loop spans 15 amino acids. At baseline, cycle 4 day 1, and cycle 7 day 1, blood was sampled. The record originates from a study of OX40 agonist ivuxolimab in advanced cancers. Study details: Partial response was recorded in three patients: one hepatocellular carcinoma and two cutaneous melanoma cases.

Findings of the study overall: There was clonal expansion of CD4+ and CD8+ blood T cells by week 6 at 0.1 to 3.0 mg/kg.

Assay used: immunoSEQ multiplex PCR; TCRdb lists only in-frame clones, some missing. The data contain roughly 50,000 clones, approximately 90% of them singletons. The TCR comes from an adult with an advanced solid tumor such as melanoma, head and neck, liver or kidney cancer. The specimen was CD4+ or CD8+ T cells sorted from blood, collected in a trial of the OX40 agonist ivuxolimab. The V and J genes are TRBV19 and TRBJ1-5; TRBD1 is a possible D gene (6 bases). CDR3 nucleotides: TGTGCCAGTAGTATTGGACGGGGGCTCAATCAGCCCCAGCATTTT. Its translation: CASSIGRGLNQPQHF.